This T cell receptor beta chain was found in a study of chemoradiotherapy in HPV16-positive cancers. Study-level information: Candidate HPV-specific clones and shared TCR motifs came from a couple of HPV16-positive patients. Study-wide results and limits: Non-HPV-specific T cells did not expand in tumors during treatment, whereas candidate HPV-specific clones and E7-related motifs did. Functional assays defining HPV-specific T cells used only two HPV16-positive patients.

Profiling relied on immunoSEQ multiplex PCR, and the TCRdb table lists in-frame clones only, not all of them. The sample includes approximately 15,000 clones, roughly three quarters of them seen just once. Over chemoradiotherapy, repertoires were sampled more than once. V lost 1 base and J lost 3; bases outside the gene matches: 2. The CDR3 length is 14 residues. Germline V gives CDR1 SGHAT, CDR2 FQDESV (reference sequence). As for this clone: Its antigen is still unknown.

Sampling was done from a patient who underwent chemoradiotherapy. This receptor was identified in a human donor with HPV-associated anogenital cancer. The J gene is TRBJ1-2, the V gene TRBV11-1, with 7 bases that match TRBD1. The CDR3 spells CASSLGGTDYGYTF. The CDR3 nucleotides are TGTGCCAGCAGCTTAGGAGGGACAGACTATGGCTACACCTTC.